Listed below are T cell receptor beta chains from one sample, sequenced in a study of regulatory T cells in long-lasting Graves disease. One entry per CDR3 protein, called by TCRdb with MiXCR from the multiplex PCR reads. The sample lists around 510,000 distinct CDR3 sequences, roughly 20% occurring once. Specimen: peripheral blood mononuclear cells (PBMCs), collected when the disease was refractory, from a patient treated with antithyroid drugs. These receptors all come from a female donor with Graves disease. CDR3s include the opening cysteine and the closing phenylalanine or tryptophan. A D gene is named only where the DNA matches it firmly. Not all rows give a size; the values are once, few, many and, for expanded clones, a class.

>TRBJ2-7|TRBV2|many|NA
TGTGCCAGCAGACCTTCCCTGCAGGGCCTATACGAGCAGTACTTC
CASRPSLQGLYEQYF
>TRBJ1-2|TRBV11-3|few|TRBD1
TGTGCCAGCACCCGACAGGGTTGTGGCTATGGCTACACCTTC
CASTRQGCGYGYTF
>TRBJ2-7|TRBV20-1|few|NA
TGCAGTGCTAGTAGCGCCAGGAGCTCCTACGAGCAGTACTTC
CSASSARSSYEQYF
>TRBJ2-5|TRBV6-1|many|NA
TGTGCCAGCAGTGAATCCAATAGACTTTTTCGTGGAGGAGAGACCCAGTACTTC
CASSESNRLFRGGETQYF
>TRBJ2-1|TRBV19|NA|NA
TGTGCCAGTAGTATGTCTAACCGGGTTGACTACAATGAGCAGTTCTTC
CASSMSNRVDYNEQFF
>TRBJ2-5|TRBV9|many|NA
TGTGCCAGCAGCGTAGCACAGGGAGGAACGGAGACCCAGTACTTC
CASSVAQGGTETQYF
>TRBJ2-2|TRBV27|many|NA
TGTGCCAGCAATAATTACGTGACGGCCGGAAACACCGGGGAGCTGTTTTTT
CASNNYVTAGNTGELFF
>TRBJ2-2|TRBV5-1|many|TRBD2
TGCGCCAGCAGCACCGGGACTAGCAGAGCCGGGGAGCTGTTTTTT
CASSTGTSRAGELFF
>TRBJ1-1|TRBV4-1|NA|TRBD1
TGCGCCAGCAGCCTCGGGACAGGGGGCCCCGCTGAAGCTTTCTTT
CASSLGTGGPAEAFF
>TRBJ1-5|TRBV6-1|once|NA
TGTGCCAGCAGTGTACACCATAGCAATCAGCCCCAGCATTTT
CASSVHHSNQPQHF
>TRBJ1-4|TRBV6-1|NA|NA
TGTGCCAGCAGGTCTCTTGGGGGCGCGAGGGAAAAACTGTTTTTT
CASRSLGGAREKLFF
>TRBJ1-5|TRBV27|many|NA
TGTGCCAGCAGTTTCTTCCAGGGGAGCAATCAGCCCCAGCATTTT
CASSFFQGSNQPQHF
>TRBJ2-7|TRBV11-2|many|NA
TGTGCCAGCAGCCCACTGAGATCAGGGGTTTACGAGCAGTACTTC
CASSPLRSGVYEQYF
>TRBJ2-7|TRBV5-1|NA|TRBD2
TGCGCCAGCAGCCCGCCGGGAGGGGATACGGGGGAGCAGTACTTC
CASSPPGGDTGEQYF
>TRBJ2-6|TRBV12-3/TRBV12-4|NA|NA
TGTGCCAGCAGTCCCCGTCTCTCCTGGGCCAACGTCCTGACTTTC
CASSPRLSWANVLTF
>TRBJ2-7|TRBV10-3|few|TRBD1
TGTGCCATCAGATCGGACAGGGGGGACGAGCAGTACTTC
CAIRSDRGDEQYF
>TRBJ1-2|TRBV6-1|many|TRBD1
TGTGCCAGCAGCCCGGAGACAGGGAACTATGGCTACACCTTC
CASSPETGNYGYTF
>TRBJ1-2|TRBV5-1|few|NA
TGCGCCAGCAGCCCGGCCAGACCTGGCCATGGCTACACCTTC
CASSPARPGHGYTF
>TRBJ2-3|TRBV7-3|many|TRBD2
TGTGCCAGCAGCCCCGGGCTAGCGGGAGATACGCAGTATTTT
CASSPGLAGDTQYF
>TRBJ2-7|TRBV20-1|many|TRBD2
TGCAGTGCTAGAGATGGACTAGCGGGAGGCGAGCAGTACTTC
CSARDGLAGGEQYF
>TRBJ2-4|TRBV11-2|many|NA
TGTGCCAGCAGCTTAGATGGGATAGCCAAAAACATTCAGTACTTC
CASSLDGIAKNIQYF
>TRBJ1-4|TRBV12-3/TRBV12-4|NA|TRBD1
TGTGCCAGCAGTCTCTTGACAGGGGGCGCAAATGAAAAACTGTTTTTT
CASSLLTGGANEKLFF
>TRBJ1-5|TRBV6-2/TRBV6-3|few|NA
TGTGCCAGCAGTTATACACAGGGAGGACAGCCCCAGCATTTT
CASSYTQGGQPQHF
>TRBJ2-7|TRBV7-3|few|NA
TGTGCCAGCAGCTTAGGCGACAGATTTAGCTCCTACGAGCAGTACTTC
CASSLGDRFSSYEQYF
>TRBJ2-1|TRBV4-2|NA|NA
TGTGCCAGCAGCCCATCTATGGTCAATGAGCAGTTCTTC
CASSPSMVNEQFF
>TRBJ1-2|TRBV28|many|NA
TGTGCCAGCAGTACCCCTGAGGGGCGAAGGGGCTACACCTTC
CASSTPEGRRGYTF
>TRBJ1-1|TRBV29-1|many|NA
TGCAGCGTTGTAGCAGGCCTTGCGAACACTGAAGCTTTCTTT
CSVVAGLANTEAFF
>TRBJ2-5|TRBV2|NA|TRBD2
TGTGCCAGCAGTACCCGGGGGGTAGTGGCGCAAGAGACCCAGTACTTC
CASSTRGVVAQETQYF
>TRBJ1-2|TRBV4-2|NA|NA
TGTGCCAGCAGCCAAACCCTTCGCGGGATCTATGCTAACTATGGCTACACCTTC
CASSQTLRGIYANYGYTF
>TRBJ1-1|TRBV19|few|TRBD1
TGTGCCAGTAGCCCTGACAGGGGTTCGACTTTCTTT
CASSPDRGSTFF
>TRBJ2-7|TRBV4-1|NA|NA
TGCGCCAGCAGCCAAGACCCGTACTACGAGCAGTACTTC
CASSQDPYYEQYF
>TRBJ1-5|TRBV6-5|many|NA
TGTGCCAGCAGTTACTCGGGGGGGCTCAATCAGCCCCAGCATTTT
CASSYSGGLNQPQHF
>TRBJ1-2|TRBV6-5|many|NA
TGTGCCAGCAGTTATGGAGGGGCCAATAACTATGGCTACACCTTC
CASSYGGANNYGYTF
>TRBJ2-5|TRBV29-1|NA|TRBD1
TGCAGCGTCGCCGGGACAGGGGATGCAGAGACCCAGTACTTC
CSVAGTGDAETQYF
>TRBJ2-7|TRBV27|many|TRBD1
TGTGCCAGCAGACCGGGACAGGGCGTCTACGAGCAGTACTTC
CASRPGQGVYEQYF